A single sample is the source of the 9 T cell receptor beta chains below, sequenced in a study of blood T cell repertoires in COVID-19. Clones were read by immunoSEQ multiplex PCR, and TCRdb kept only the in-frame ones, dropping some. This table holds 310,000 or so clones, about 90% found once. What was sequenced was PBMCs or T cells enriched from blood (not recorded which). The receptors were sampled from a woman in her late teens or twenties with acute COVID-19.

The genes are TRBV29-1 and TRBJ2-5; 7 bases fit TRBD2. The V gene end was trimmed by 4 bases and the J gene end by 9 bases; junction bases not matched to a gene: 11. The germline V gene has CDR1 SQVTM and CDR2 ANQGSEA. This CDR3 has 13 residues. Here the CDR3 DNA reads TGCAGCGTTGGGTGGGAGGGCCCGACAGCCCAGTACTTC. Amino acids: CSVGWEGPTAQYF.

The chain combines TRBV7-9 with TRBJ1-2; 7 bases align to TRBD1. Germline V CDR1 and CDR2: SEHNR, FQNEAQ (reference sequence). The J segment lost 13 bases and the V segment lost 5 bases, leaving 10 bases of the junction unmatched. The CDR3 runs to 12 residues. The CDR3 sequence: CASSPDRRGRTF. As DNA, the CDR3 is TGTGCCAGCAGCCCGGACAGGCGAGGTCGCACCTTC.

The chain joins TRBV27 to TRBJ2-1; 8 bases agree with TRBD2. The ends lost 5 bases at V and 4 bases at J; junction bases unmatched: 7. Germline V gene lookup returns CDR1 MNHEY and CDR2 SMNVEV (reference sequence). The CDR3 contains 15 residues. CDR3 amino acids: CASSLSGNTYNEQFF. CDR3 in DNA: TGTGCCAGCAGTCTTAGCGGGAATACTTACAATGAGCAGTTCTTC.

The V and J genes are TRBV6-4 and TRBJ2-1; 13 bases align to TRBD2. Looked up from germline, CDR1 is MRHNA and CDR2 is SNTAGT. The CDR3 has 18 amino acids. Trimming at V came to 0 bases and at J to 1 base, leaving 3 bases not matched to a gene. The CDR3 reads CASSDSWTSGSSYNEQFF. The CDR3, as DNA: TGTGCCAGCAGTGACTCTTGGACTAGCGGGAGTTCCTACAATGAGCAGTTCTTC.

This rearrangement joins TRBV7-8 to TRBJ2-3; TRBD2 agrees at 8 bases. Trimming cost V 3 bases and J 5 bases; bases outside gene matches: 7. The germline gives CDR1 SGHVS, CDR2 FQNEAQ. This CDR3 comprises 15 residues. This chain's CDR3 is CASSFLLAGRDTQYF. As DNA, the CDR3 is TGTGCCAGCAGCTTCCTGCTAGCGGGTAGAGATACGCAGTATTTT.

As to this clone: Distinct nucleotide sequences in the sample also encode this CDR3. V usage is TRBV28 and J usage is TRBJ2-7; D not resolved. Per germline, CDR1 MDHEN and CDR2 SYDVKM. The CDR3 spans 10 residues. Trimming pared 5 bases from V and 4 bases from J, leaving 3 bases between. As DNA, the CDR3 is TGTGCCAGCAGTCGTTACGAGCAGTACTTC. This gives the protein CASSRYEQYF.

The chain has TRBV7-9 and TRBJ2-1, with a tentative D call TRBD1 (6 bases). V was cut by 3 bases and J by 4 bases, with 10 bases left in between. Germline-derived CDR1 and CDR2 are SEHNR and FQNEAQ (reference sequence). The CDR3 is made up of 14 amino acids. CDR3 region: CASSFLDSYNEQFF. In nucleotides, the CDR3 is TGTGCCAGCAGCTTCTTGGACAGTTACAATGAGCAGTTCTTC.

The rearrangement uses TRBV24-1 and TRBJ2-5; maybe TRBD2 (6 bases). The length of the CDR3 is 14 residues. V was cut by 3 bases and J by 3 bases, with 10 bases left in between. From germline, CDR1 is KGHDR and CDR2 SFDVKD. The CDR3 reads CATSDGGTEETQYF. CDR3 in DNA: TGTGCCACCAGTGATGGAGGGACTGAAGAGACCCAGTACTTC.

The chain recombines TRBV27 with TRBJ2-1; 12 bases line up with TRBD2. This CDR3 contains 15 residues. Germline loops: CDR1 MNHEY, CDR2 SMNVEV (reference sequence). V dropped 5 bases and J dropped 7; count of bases not matched to a gene: 6. This CDR3 reads CASSHLAGGRNEQFF. DNA of the CDR3: TGTGCCAGCAGTCATCTAGCGGGAGGGAGGAATGAGCAGTTCTTC.